The clone carrying this T cell receptor beta chain turned up a few times. The antigen remains unidentified. TCRdb fed the reads into MiXCR, producing one record per CDR3 protein. The data contain fewer than 350,000 distinct CDR3 sequences, roughly 9.5% of them seen just once; the ten biggest clones take up about 4.5%. The source of the sample is a study of T cell repertoires in cytomegalovirus infection. The wider study: From public TCR beta signatures came an indication of both CMV infection and matching HLA type. Notes on the study in general: Public TCR beta family frequency separated CMV-and-HLA carriers, including in an independent cohort. HLA-C-restricted CMV-specific TCR beta clonotypes prevailed in the ex vivo response.

Germline lookup yields CDR1 MNHEY and CDR2 SVGEGT. The CDR3 extends over 14 amino acids. V was pared by 4 bases and J by 7 bases, with 17 bases between. The rearrangement uses TRBV6-2 or TRBV6-3 and TRBJ2-7, with D tentatively TRBD2 (5 bases). Input material: PBMCs. The sequence was obtained from a human donor in good health (CMV status not recorded). Some clones in this sample may be carry-over from other donors' samples. The CDR3 nucleotides read TGTGCCAGCAGTTTGGACCTCCCCCGGAGGGAGCAGTACTTC. Protein sequence: CASSLDLPRREQYF.